The rows below give T cell receptor beta chains drawn from one sample of a study of shared clonotypes between healthy human individuals. The protocol was immunoSEQ multiplex PCR, while the TCRdb copy is restricted to in-frame clones and leaves out a portion. The sample consists of some 2,500,000 clones, roughly 93% of them appearing once. The sample consisted of naive CD4+ T cells from PBMCs. Receptors originate from a man aged 18-30 years in good health. Some clones in this sample may be carry-over from other donors' samples. CDR3s include the opening cysteine and the closing phenylalanine or tryptophan. Each record gives: J gene, V gene, D gene, CDR3 DNA, CDR3 protein. D genes are given only for firm matches.

j_gene: TRBJ2-7
v_gene: TRBV2
d_gene: NA
CDR3nt: TGTGCCAGCACCCCGGAGAGGTACGAGCAGTACTTC
CDR3aa: CASTPERYEQYF

j_gene: TRBJ1-3
v_gene: TRBV6-1
d_gene: NA
CDR3nt: TGTGCCAGCAGTGATTTGGACAGCCTGGGAGGAAACACCATATATTTT
CDR3aa: CASSDLDSLGGNTIYF

j_gene: TRBJ1-1
v_gene: TRBV30
d_gene: NA
CDR3nt: TGTGCCTGGAGTGTACGCAGCAACACAATGAACACTGAAGCTTTCTTT
CDR3aa: CAWSVRSNTMNTEAFF

j_gene: TRBJ2-3
v_gene: TRBV28
d_gene: TRBD2
CDR3nt: TGTGCCAGCAGTCCTAGCGGGAGTTTTAATACGCAGTATTTT
CDR3aa: CASSPSGSFNTQYF

j_gene: TRBJ2-5
v_gene: TRBV9
d_gene: NA
CDR3nt: TGTGCCAGCAGCGTACTATCCGGGTCGGTGGGCGAGACCCAGTACTTC
CDR3aa: CASSVLSGSVGETQYF

j_gene: TRBJ2-1
v_gene: TRBV7-9
d_gene: TRBD2
CDR3nt: TGTGCCAGCCGGGAGAGTGCGGGAGAAGGTAATGAGCAGTTCTTC
CDR3aa: CASRESAGEGNEQFF

j_gene: TRBJ2-1
v_gene: TRBV11-2
d_gene: TRBD2
CDR3nt: TGTGCCAGCAGCTTATTTTTCTCGCGGGAGGGAAATGAGCAGTTCTTC
CDR3aa: CASSLFFSREGNEQFF

j_gene: TRBJ2-1
v_gene: TRBV4-1
d_gene: NA
CDR3nt: TGCGCCAGCAGCCCTCCCCCGGGACTCAATGAGCAGTTCTTC
CDR3aa: CASSPPPGLNEQFF

j_gene: TRBJ1-1
v_gene: TRBV5-1
d_gene: NA
CDR3nt: TGCGCCAGCAGCGCTGGAGGGGGACGGACGAACACTGAAGCTTTCTTT
CDR3aa: CASSAGGGRTNTEAFF

j_gene: TRBJ2-2
v_gene: TRBV7-9
d_gene: NA
CDR3nt: TGTGCCAGCAGCTTCGGGGGACCCGGGGAGCTGTTTTTT
CDR3aa: CASSFGGPGELFF

j_gene: TRBJ1-2
v_gene: TRBV27
d_gene: NA
CDR3nt: TGTGCCAGCAGGCCTCCCGGGACACCACCCTTCGTTGGCTACACCTTC
CDR3aa: CASRPPGTPPFVGYTF

j_gene: TRBJ2-5
v_gene: TRBV6-4
d_gene: TRBD2
CDR3nt: TGTGCCAGCAGGGCGGGACTAGCGGGAGGAACCCAGTACTTC
CDR3aa: CASRAGLAGGTQYF